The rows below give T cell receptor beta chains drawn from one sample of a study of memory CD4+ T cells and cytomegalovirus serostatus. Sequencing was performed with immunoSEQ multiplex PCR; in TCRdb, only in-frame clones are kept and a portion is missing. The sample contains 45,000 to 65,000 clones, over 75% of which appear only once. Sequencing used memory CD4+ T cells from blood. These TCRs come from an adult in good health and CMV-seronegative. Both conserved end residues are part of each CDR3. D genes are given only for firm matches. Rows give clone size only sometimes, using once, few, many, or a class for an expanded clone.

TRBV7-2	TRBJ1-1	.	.	TGTGCCAGCAGCTTAGGGACAGCGAACACTGAAGCTTTCTTT	CASSLGTANTEAFF
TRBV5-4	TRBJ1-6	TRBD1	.	TGTGCCAGCAGCCCTAGGACAGGGGGGGATTCACCCCTCCACTTT	CASSPRTGGDSPLHF
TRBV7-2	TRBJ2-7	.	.	TGTGCCAGCAGCCCCCAGGCGGACAGCGAGCAGTACTTC	CASSPQADSEQYF
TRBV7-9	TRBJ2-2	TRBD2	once	TGTGCCCACACTAGCGGGGCCCTCCACGGGGAGCTGTTTTTT	CAHTSGALHGELFF
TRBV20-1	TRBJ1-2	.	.	TGCAGTGCTAGAGATCGGGAGATGCGCACCTTC	CSARDREMRTF
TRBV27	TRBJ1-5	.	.	TGTGCCAGCAGTTTATATCCCCCCCGGGACATCCAGGGGCATCAGCCCCAGCATTTT	CASSLYPPRDIQGHQPQHF
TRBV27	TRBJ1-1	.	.	TGTGCCAGCAGTTTTTTGTCCTTAAAGGTCACTGAAGCTTTCTTT	CASSFLSLKVTEAFF
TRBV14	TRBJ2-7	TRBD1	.	TGTGCCAGCAGCAACCGACAGGGACAGGGGGACGAGCAGTACTTC	CASSNRQGQGDEQYF
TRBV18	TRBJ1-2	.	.	TGTGCCAGCTCCTCTATGGCAGGGGTCCTGTATGGCTACACCTTC	CASSSMAGVLYGYTF
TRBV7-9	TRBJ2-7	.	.	TGTGCCAGCAGCTTAGCGTGGGGGGGCGGCGAGCAGTACTTC	CASSLAWGGGEQYF
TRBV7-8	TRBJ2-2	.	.	TGTGCCAGCAGCGGAAGGGTTTTATCCGGGGAGCTGTTTTTT	CASSGRVLSGELFF
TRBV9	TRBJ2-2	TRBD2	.	TGTGCCAGCAGCGTGACTAGCGGGGGAGGGGAGCTGTTTTTT	CASSVTSGGGELFF
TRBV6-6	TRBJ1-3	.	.	TGTGCCAGCAGTTACTCTAAAATCTCTGGAAACACCATATATTTT	CASSYSKISGNTIYF
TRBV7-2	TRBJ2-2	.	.	TGTGCCAGCAGCTTAACTCTCGACAGAATGCTCACCGGGGAGCTGTTTTTT	CASSLTLDRMLTGELFF
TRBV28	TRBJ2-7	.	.	TGTGCCAGCAGTTTATGGGGAAAGGAGCAGTACTTC	CASSLWGKEQYF
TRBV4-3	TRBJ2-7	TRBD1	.	TGCGCCAGCAGCCAAGTTGTGGGACAGGGTTACGAGCAGTACTTC	CASSQVVGQGYEQYF
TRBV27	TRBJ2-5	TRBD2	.	TGTGCCAGCAGTCCCGGGGGGACCGAAGAGACCCAGTACTTC	CASSPGGTEETQYF
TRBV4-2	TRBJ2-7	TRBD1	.	TGTGCCAGCAGCCAAGAAGGGACAGAGAACTACGAGCAGTACTTC	CASSQEGTENYEQYF
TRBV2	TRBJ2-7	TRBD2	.	TGTGCCAGCAGCGGACTAGCGGGGGTCGAGCAGTACTTC	CASSGLAGVEQYF
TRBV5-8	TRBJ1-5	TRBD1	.	TGTGCCAGCAGCTTGGGACAGGGGGTTCAGCCCCAGCATTTT	CASSLGQGVQPQHF
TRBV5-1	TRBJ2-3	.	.	TGCGCCAGCAGCTTGGCCACGGGGTTAGATACGCAGTATTTT	CASSLATGLDTQYF
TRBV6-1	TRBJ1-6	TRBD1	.	TGTGCCAGCAGACGAACGGGACAGATGAATTCACCCCTCCACTTT	CASRRTGQMNSPLHF
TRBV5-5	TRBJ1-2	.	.	TGTGCCAGCAGCTTCGACCTTACTCAGGGTAACTATGGCTACACCTTC	CASSFDLTQGNYGYTF
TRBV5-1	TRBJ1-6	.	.	TGCGCCAGCAGCTTGGAGTATAATTCACCCCTCCACTTT	CASSLEYNSPLHF
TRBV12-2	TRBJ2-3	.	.	TGTGCAAGTCGCTTCCCTCTTGGGGGCACCACAGATACGCAGTATTTT	CASRFPLGGTTDTQYF
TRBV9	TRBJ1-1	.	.	TGTGCCAGCAGCGTAGGAGGCACAGCAGGGAACACTGAAGCTTTCTTT	CASSVGGTAGNTEAFF
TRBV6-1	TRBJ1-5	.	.	TGTGCCAGCAGGTTGGAGGTCTATCAGCCCCAGCATTTT	CASRLEVYQPQHF
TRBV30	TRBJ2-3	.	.	TGTGCCTGGAGTGGGATCACAGATACGCAGTATTTT	CAWSGITDTQYF
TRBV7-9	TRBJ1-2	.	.	TGTGCCAGCAGCTTAGCCAATCGAGGCTACACCTTC	CASSLANRGYTF
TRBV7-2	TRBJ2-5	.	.	TGTGCCAGCAGCCAGGGCGAGACCCAGTACTTC	CASSQGETQYF
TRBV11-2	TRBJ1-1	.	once	TGTGCCAGCAGCCTGGGCCCACGTGGCACTGAAGCTTTCTTT	CASSLGPRGTEAFF
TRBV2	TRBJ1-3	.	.	TGTGCCAGCTTGTTCAGCTCTGGAAACACCATATATTTT	CASLFSSGNTIYF
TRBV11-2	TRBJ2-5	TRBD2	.	TGTGCCAGCACGAAAAGCGGGGGGGCCGGAGAGACCCAGTACTTC	CASTKSGGAGETQYF
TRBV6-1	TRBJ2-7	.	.	TGTGCCAGCAGTGAAAGGGCTTCATACAGCCTCCCCTACGAGCAGTACTTC	CASSERASYSLPYEQYF
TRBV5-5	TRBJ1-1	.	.	TGTGCCAGCAGCTTGGTTCAGGTGAACACTGAAGCTTTCTTT	CASSLVQVNTEAFF
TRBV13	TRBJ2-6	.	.	TGTGCCAGCAGCTTAGTACAGAGCTCTGGGGCCAACGTCCTGACTTTC	CASSLVQSSGANVLTF
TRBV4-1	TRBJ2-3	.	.	TGCGCCAGCAGCCCTGGGGGGCTAGTTTTTCCAGATACGCAGTATTTT	CASSPGGLVFPDTQYF
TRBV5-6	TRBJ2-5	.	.	TGTGCCAGCAGCTTGCCACAAGAGACCCAGTACTTC	CASSLPQETQYF
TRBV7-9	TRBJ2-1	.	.	TGTGCCAGCAGCCTACGTCGGACAGAGAAGAATGAGCAGTTCTTC	CASSLRRTEKNEQFF
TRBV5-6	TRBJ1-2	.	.	TGTGCCAGCAGCTACTCCTTTAACCAGGGAAGTTCTGGCTACACCTTC	CASSYSFNQGSSGYTF
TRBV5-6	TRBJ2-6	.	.	TGTGCCAGCAGCTTCCCCGAAGTGACTGGGGCCAACGTCCTGACTTTC	CASSFPEVTGANVLTF
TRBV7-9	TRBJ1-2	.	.	TGTGCCAGCAGCCCCTCGACGGGGGTTTATGGCTACACCTTC	CASSPSTGVYGYTF
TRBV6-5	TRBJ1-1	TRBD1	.	TGTGCCAGCAGGACAGGGGGTGTTGTCACTGAAGCTTTCTTT	CASRTGGVVTEAFF
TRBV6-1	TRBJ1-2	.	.	TGTGCCAGCAGTGATTGGAGACCCAGTAACTATGGCTACACCTTC	CASSDWRPSNYGYTF
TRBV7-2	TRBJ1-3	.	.	TGTGCCAGCAGGGCCGGCGCCGCCTCTGGAAACACCATATATTTT	CASRAGAASGNTIYF
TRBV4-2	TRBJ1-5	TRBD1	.	TGTGCCAGCAGCCGACAGGGTGCAAATCAGCCCCAGCATTTT	CASSRQGANQPQHF
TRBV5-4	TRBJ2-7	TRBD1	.	TGTGCCAGCAGCTTACCGGGACAGGGGGGTAACGAGCAGTACTTC	CASSLPGQGGNEQYF
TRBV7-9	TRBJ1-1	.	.	TGTGCCAGCAGCCCCGGCCGGCAGGGAGCTTTCTTT	CASSPGRQGAFF
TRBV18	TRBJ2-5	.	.	TGTGCCAGCTCATGGGGGACCCAAGAGACCCAGTACTTC	CASSWGTQETQYF
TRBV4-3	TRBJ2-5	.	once	TGCGCCAGCAGCCAAGGTCTAGCGCCGACCCAGTACTTC	CASSQGLAPTQYF